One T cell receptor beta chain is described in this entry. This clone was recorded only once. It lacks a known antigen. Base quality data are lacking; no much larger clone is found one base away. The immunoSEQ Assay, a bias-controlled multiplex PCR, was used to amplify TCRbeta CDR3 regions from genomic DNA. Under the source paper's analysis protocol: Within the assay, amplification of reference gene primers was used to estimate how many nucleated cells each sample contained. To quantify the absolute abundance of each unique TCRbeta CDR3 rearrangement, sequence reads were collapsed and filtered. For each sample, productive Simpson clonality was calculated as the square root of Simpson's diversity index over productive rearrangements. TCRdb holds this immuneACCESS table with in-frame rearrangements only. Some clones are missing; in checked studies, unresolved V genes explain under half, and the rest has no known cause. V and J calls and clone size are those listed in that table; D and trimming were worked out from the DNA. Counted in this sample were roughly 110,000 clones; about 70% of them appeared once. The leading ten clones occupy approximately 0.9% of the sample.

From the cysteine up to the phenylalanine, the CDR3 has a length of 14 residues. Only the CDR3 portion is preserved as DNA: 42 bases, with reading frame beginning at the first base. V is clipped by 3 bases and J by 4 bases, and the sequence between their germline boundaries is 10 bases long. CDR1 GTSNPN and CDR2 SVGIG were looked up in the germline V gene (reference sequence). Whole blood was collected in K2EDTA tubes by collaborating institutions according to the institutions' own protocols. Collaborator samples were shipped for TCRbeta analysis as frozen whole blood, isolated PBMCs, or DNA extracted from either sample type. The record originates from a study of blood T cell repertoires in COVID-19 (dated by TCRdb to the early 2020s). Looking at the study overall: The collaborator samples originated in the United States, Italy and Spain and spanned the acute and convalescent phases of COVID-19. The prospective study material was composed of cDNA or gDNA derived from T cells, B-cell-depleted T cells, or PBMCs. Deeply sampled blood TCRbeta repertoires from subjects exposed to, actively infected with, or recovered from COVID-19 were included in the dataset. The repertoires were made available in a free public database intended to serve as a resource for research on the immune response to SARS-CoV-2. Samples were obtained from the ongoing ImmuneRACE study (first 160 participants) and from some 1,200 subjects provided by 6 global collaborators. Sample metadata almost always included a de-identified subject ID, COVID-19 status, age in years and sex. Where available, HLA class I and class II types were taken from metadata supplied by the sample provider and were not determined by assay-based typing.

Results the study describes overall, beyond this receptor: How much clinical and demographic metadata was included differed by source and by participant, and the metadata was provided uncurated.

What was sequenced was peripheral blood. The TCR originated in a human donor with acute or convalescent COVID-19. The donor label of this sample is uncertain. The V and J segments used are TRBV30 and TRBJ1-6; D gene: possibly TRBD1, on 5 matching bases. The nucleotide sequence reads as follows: TGTGCCTGGAGGGACAACTTTTATAATTCACCCCTCCACTTT. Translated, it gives CAWRDNFYNSPLHF.